This record concerns one T cell receptor beta chain sequence. The sample is drawn from a study of molecular identifiers for immune sequencing clone quantification. Preparation of the bulk TCR libraries relied on previously described methods and listed TCR primers. TCRdb fed the PCR reads into MiXCR, producing one record per CDR3 protein. The profile shows 600,000 to 650,000 distinct CDR3 sequences, 15% to 20% of them singletons. The CDR3 consists of 16 residues. From germline, CDR1 is MDHEN and CDR2 SYDVKM. V dropped 2 bases and J dropped 5 bases, with 15 bases sitting between them. The chain links TRBV28 to TRBJ2-2; D ambiguous. The source of this sequence is a human donor in good health. Some libraries in this study had Jurkat cell RNA spiked in. The sample was naive CD8+ T cells from blood, with Jurkat cell RNA spiked in. Regarding subset: FACS-sorted CD8+CD4-CCR7+CD45RA+ naive T cells. The CDR3 here is CASSLVLVRGTGELFF. For the CDR3, the DNA is TGTGCCAGCAGTTTAGTCCTGGTCCGAGGAACCGGGGAGCTGTTTTTT.